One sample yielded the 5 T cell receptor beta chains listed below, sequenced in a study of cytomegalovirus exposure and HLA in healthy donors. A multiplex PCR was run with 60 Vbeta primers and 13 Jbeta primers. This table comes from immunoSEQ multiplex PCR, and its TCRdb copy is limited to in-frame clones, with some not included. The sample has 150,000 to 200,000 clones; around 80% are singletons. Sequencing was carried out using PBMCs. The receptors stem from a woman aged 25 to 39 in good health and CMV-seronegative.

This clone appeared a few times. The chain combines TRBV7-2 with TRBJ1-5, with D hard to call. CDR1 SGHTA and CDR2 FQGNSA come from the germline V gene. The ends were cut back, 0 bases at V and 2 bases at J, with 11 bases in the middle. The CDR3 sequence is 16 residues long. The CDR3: CASSLAWAVGNQPQHF. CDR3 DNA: TGTGCCAGCAGCTTAGCGTGGGCAGTAGGCAATCAGCCCCAGCATTTT.

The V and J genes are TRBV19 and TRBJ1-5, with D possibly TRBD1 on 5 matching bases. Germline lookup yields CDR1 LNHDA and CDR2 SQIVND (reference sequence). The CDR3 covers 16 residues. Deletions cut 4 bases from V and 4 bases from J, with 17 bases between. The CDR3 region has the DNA TGTGCCAGTAGTACAGAGCGCAGGGCCGGGAATCAGCCCCAGCATTTT. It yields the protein CASSTERRAGNQPQHF.

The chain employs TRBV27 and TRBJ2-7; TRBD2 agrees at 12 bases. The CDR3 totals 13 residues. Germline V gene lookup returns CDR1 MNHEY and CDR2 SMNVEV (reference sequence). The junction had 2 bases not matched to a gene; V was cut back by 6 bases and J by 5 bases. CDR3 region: CASRRLAGDEQYF. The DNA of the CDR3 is TGTGCCAGCAGAAGACTAGCGGGAGACGAGCAGTACTTC.

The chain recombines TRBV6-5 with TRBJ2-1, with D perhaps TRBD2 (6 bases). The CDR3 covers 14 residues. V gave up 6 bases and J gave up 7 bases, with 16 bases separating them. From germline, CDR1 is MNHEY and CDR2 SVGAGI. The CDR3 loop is CASRKGLEGNEQFF. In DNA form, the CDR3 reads TGTGCCAGCAGGAAAGGTTTGGAGGGGAATGAGCAGTTCTTC.

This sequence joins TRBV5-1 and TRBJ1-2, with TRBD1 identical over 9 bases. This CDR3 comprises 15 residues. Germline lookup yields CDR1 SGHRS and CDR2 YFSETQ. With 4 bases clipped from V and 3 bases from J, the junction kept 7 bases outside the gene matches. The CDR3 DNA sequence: TGCGCCAGCAGCAAACAGGGGGCTCGGGACTATGGCTACACCTTC. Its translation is CASSKQGARDYGYTF.